This entry lists 5 T cell receptor beta chains sequenced from one sample in a study of T cell repertoires in cytomegalovirus infection. From the reads, TCRdb called clonotypes with MiXCR, one entry per CDR3 protein. The table includes 230,000 or so distinct CDR3 sequences, approximately 38% detected once. Their target antigens are unknown. Sequencing was performed on CD8+ T cells from cultured PBMCs, taken from culture after CMV antigen stimulation. These receptors all stem from a human donor in good health (CMV status not recorded). Some clones in this sample may be carry-over from other donors' samples.

The rearrangement uses TRBV19 and TRBJ1-5; D remains unclear. Trimming shortened V by 6 bases and J by 3 bases, and 21 bases separated the two germline ends. The CDR3 has 17 amino acids. The germline V gene has CDR1 LNHDA and CDR2 SQIVND (reference sequence). The CDR3 DNA sequence: TGTGCCAGTAGAGGTAGAGGTAGTGAGTACAACAATCAGCCCCAGCATTTT. Amino acid sequence: CASRGRGSEYNNQPQHF.

This chain uses TRBV3-1 with TRBJ2-1; D not certain. CDR1 and CDR2 (germline): LGHDT, YNNKEL (reference sequence). The CDR3 consists of 13 residues. The germline V and J ends were trimmed by 8 bases and 9 bases, with 17 bases remaining between them. This CDR3 reads CASRRTVTGEQFF. The CDR3, as DNA: TGTGCCAGCCGACGGACGGTTACGGGTGAGCAGTTCTTC.

This rearrangement joins TRBV12-5 to TRBJ1-1, with unresolved D. V dropped 7 bases and J dropped 6 bases, with 15 bases sitting between them. The CDR3 consists of 13 residues. The germline V gene encodes CDR1 LGHNT and CDR2 FRNRAP. DNA for the CDR3: TGTGCTAGTGATACTTCCCCTGCGGCTGAAGCTTTCTTT. Translating it yields CASDTSPAAEAFF. The full variable domain, completed using reference TRBV12-5 and TRBJ1-1, is DARVTQTPRHKVTEMGQEVTMRCQPILGHNTVFWYRQTMMQGLELLAYFRNRAPLDDSGMPKDRFSAEMPDATLATLKIQPSEPRDSAVYFCASDTSPAAEAFFGQGTRLTVV.

The chain joins TRBV30 to TRBJ1-4; the D is unclear. The V and J ends lost 1 base and 5 bases respectively, with 2 bases between them. The CDR3 totals 11 residues. The germline V gene has CDR1 GTSNPN and CDR2 SVGIG (reference sequence). Written as DNA, the CDR3 is TGTGCCTGGAGTGGGAATGAAAAACTGTTTTTT. This codes for CAWSGNEKLFF.

V usage is TRBV15 and J usage is TRBJ2-1, with D hard to call. The CDR3 sequence is 13 residues long. Trimming left V 0 bases short and J 6 bases short, with 6 bases between. Per the germline V gene, CDR1 is LNHNV and CDR2 is YYDKDF (reference sequence). As DNA, the CDR3 is TGTGCCACCAGCAGAGATCTCCGCAATGAGCAGTTCTTC. Protein product: CATSRDLRNEQFF.